The clone carrying this T cell receptor beta chain was counted only a few times. This sample was taken from a study of blood T cell repertoires in COVID-19. Study background: Italy, Spain and the United States were the sources of the convalescent and acute COVID-19 samples.

In the authors' methods: The authors estimated nucleated cell counts from reference gene primer amplification. Produced via immunoSEQ multiplex PCR; TCRdb's table is partial and in-frame only. From that table come the V and J calls and clone size; the DNA was used to work out D and trimming. The sample carries over 50,000 clones, less than 90% recorded once. The CDR3 is 15 residues long. V was pared by 4 bases and J by 2 bases, with 6 bases of the junction left unmatched. The germline V gene encodes CDR1 LGHDT and CDR2 YNNKEL (reference sequence). What was sequenced was peripheral blood. The chain carries TRBV3-1 (or the pseudogene TRBV3-2) and TRBJ2-7; 9 nucleotides line up with TRBD2. This TCR was recovered from a human donor in a cohort sampled during active COVID-19. In nucleotides, the CDR3 is TGTGCCAGCAGCCTTAGCGGGGGAAGTCCCTACGAGCAGTACTTC. It translates to CASSLSGGSPYEQYF.